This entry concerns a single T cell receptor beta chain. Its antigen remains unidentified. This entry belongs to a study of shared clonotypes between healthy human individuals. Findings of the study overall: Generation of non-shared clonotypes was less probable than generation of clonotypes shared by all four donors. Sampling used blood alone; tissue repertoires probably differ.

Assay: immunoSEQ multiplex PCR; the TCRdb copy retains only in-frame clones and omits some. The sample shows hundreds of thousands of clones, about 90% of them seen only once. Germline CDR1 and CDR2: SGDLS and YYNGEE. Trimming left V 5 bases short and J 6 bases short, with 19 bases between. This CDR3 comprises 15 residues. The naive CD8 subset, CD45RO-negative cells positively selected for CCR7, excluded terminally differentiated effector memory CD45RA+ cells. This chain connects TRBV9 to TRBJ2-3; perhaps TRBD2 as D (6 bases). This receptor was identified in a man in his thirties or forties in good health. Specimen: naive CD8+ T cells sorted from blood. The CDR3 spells CASRTGLTEKDTQYF. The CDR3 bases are TGTGCCAGCAGAACGGGACTCACTGAGAAGGATACGCAGTATTTT. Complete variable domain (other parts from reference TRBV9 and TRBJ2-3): DSGVTQTPKHLITATGQRVTLRCSPRSGDLSVYWYQQSLDQGLQFLIQYYNGEERAKGNILERFSAQQFPDLHSELNLSSLELGDSALYFCASRTGLTEKDTQYFGPGTRLTVL.